Following are 29 T cell receptor beta chains from one sample sequenced in a study of cytomegalovirus exposure and HLA in healthy donors. The PCR employed 60 Vbeta primers together with 13 Jbeta primers. Repertoires were generated with immunoSEQ multiplex PCR, while TCRdb's copy carries only in-frame clones and drops some. This table holds about 97,000 clones, 65% to 80% found once. What was sequenced was PBMCs. These receptors came from a woman aged 40 to 50 in good health and CMV-seronegative.

The chain recombines TRBV29-1 with TRBJ1-6; possibly TRBD1 for D (5 bases). This CDR3 spans 11 amino acids. Trimming removed 5 bases at V and 14 bases at J, with 13 bases between. Germline CDR1 and CDR2: SQVTM and ANQGSEA. In nucleotides, the CDR3 is TGCAGCGTTCGTGTACAGGCCTCCCTCCACTTT. This sequence encodes CSVRVQASLHF.

CDR3 region: CASSEMAGNGYTF. For the CDR3, the DNA is TGTGCCAGCAGTGAGATGGCAGGGAATGGCTACACCTTC. The chain recombines TRBV6-1 with TRBJ1-2, with a possible D match to TRBD1 (5 bases). Trimming took off 3 bases at V and 6 bases at J, with 11 bases between the two ends. The CDR3 is 13 amino acids. Germline CDR1 and CDR2: MNHNS and SASEGT.

The rearrangement uses TRBV7-9 and TRBJ2-1, with D unresolved. CDR1 and CDR2 from the germline V gene are SEHNR and FQNEAQ (reference sequence). Trimming cost V 0 bases and J 6 bases, with 6 bases left between them. The CDR3 spans 13 residues. CDR3 sequence: CASSLAFLNEQFF. CDR3 DNA: TGTGCCAGCAGCTTAGCGTTCCTCAATGAGCAGTTCTTC.

The chain's CDR3 is CASRIQGRGTEAFF. Written as DNA, the CDR3 is TGTGCCAGCAGAATACAAGGGAGGGGGACTGAAGCTTTCTTT. The genes are TRBV2 and TRBJ1-1; maybe TRBD1 (6 bases). Germline V gives CDR1 SNHLY, CDR2 FYNNEI. The CDR3 totals 14 residues. The V gene lost 6 bases and the J gene lost 5 bases, with 16 bases spanning the gap.

This clone was picked up a small number of times. This sequence joins TRBV11-2 and TRBJ2-3; D unresolved. The length of the CDR3 is 16 residues. Trimming took off 5 bases at V and 1 base at J, with 16 bases between the two ends. Germline lookup yields CDR1 SGHAT and CDR2 FQNNGV. The CDR3, as DNA: TGTGCCAGCAGCCCCAGATCTTTGTTGGGCACAGATACGCAGTATTTT. As protein: CASSPRSLLGTDTQYF. The variable domain in full, completed from reference TRBV11-2 and TRBJ2-3, reads EAGVAQSPRYKIIEKRQSVAFWCNPISGHATLYWYQQILGQGPKLLIQFQNNGVVDDSQLPKDRFSAERLKGVDSTLKIQPAKLEDSAVYLCASSPRSLLGTDTQYFGPGTRLTVL.

The chain combines TRBV27 with TRBJ2-3, with 10 bases fitting TRBD2. The CDR3 consists of 21 residues. Trimming removed 6 bases from V and 4 bases from J; junction bases left unmatched: 25. The germline gives CDR1 MNHEY, CDR2 SMNVEV (reference sequence). The DNA for the CDR3 is TGTGCCAGCAGGATACTAGCGGGACGATCTCTTCTACAAATTGGCTCAGATACGCAGTATTTT. Translating gives CASRILAGRSLLQIGSDTQYF.

This clone was recorded only once. CDR3 loop: CASSFGTTNTGELFF. The CDR3 DNA reads as TGTGCCAGCAGTTTCGGGACAACGAACACCGGGGAGCTGTTTTTT. The rearrangement joins TRBV28 to TRBJ2-2; D may be TRBD1 (6 bases). The CDR3 length is 15 residues. The germline V gene has CDR1 MDHEN and CDR2 SYDVKM. V was cut by 3 bases and J by 0 bases, with 8 bases left in between.

J is TRBJ2-1 and V is TRBV11-1; no definite D call. Germline assignment: CDR1 SGHAT and CDR2 FQDESV (reference sequence). The CDR3 extends over 14 amino acids. The V and J ends lost 0 bases and 5 bases respectively, with 8 bases between them. The CDR3 sequence is CASSLAGANNEQFF. The CDR3 DNA follows: TGTGCCAGCAGCTTAGCTGGAGCCAACAATGAGCAGTTCTTC.

The genes are TRBV6-5 and TRBJ2-7, with TRBD1 identical over 9 bases. The CDR3 is 15 residues long. The J segment lost 0 bases and the V segment lost 6 bases, leaving 6 bases of the junction unmatched. CDR1 is MNHEY, CDR2 SVGAGI, per germline. The CDR3 sequence is CASSLGQGFSYEQYF. Here the CDR3 DNA reads TGTGCCAGCAGCTTGGGACAGGGCTTCTCCTACGAGCAGTACTTC.

This chain uses TRBV23-1 with TRBJ2-2; 9 nucleotides align to TRBD2. TRBV23-1 is placed among ORFs of uncertain function. The CDR3 length is 17 residues. The V and J ends lost 8 bases and 0 bases, in that order; junction bases with no gene match: 10. CDR3 nucleotides: TGCGCCAGCTCTCGCGGGAGGGCCCGAACGAACACCGGGGAGCTGTTTTTT. Its translation: CASSRGRARTNTGELFF.

This clone came up once. The chain joins TRBV19 to TRBJ1-2, with 7 bases identical to TRBD1. CDR3 length: 14 residues. Per the germline V gene, CDR1 is LNHDA and CDR2 is SQIVND (reference sequence). V shed 6 bases and J 5 bases; nucleotides not matched to a gene: 9. In nucleotides, the CDR3 is TGTGCCAGTAGCGCTGACAGGGACGGGTATGGCTACACCTTC. Its protein product is CASSADRDGYGYTF.

J is TRBJ1-5 and V is TRBV4-1, with TRBD1 as a possible D gene (5 bases). This CDR3 has 16 amino acids. Trimming took off 0 bases at V and 6 bases at J, with 15 bases between the two ends. Germline CDR1 MGHRA, CDR2 YSYEKL. The chain's CDR3 is CASSQDMGQGGQPQHF. The CDR3 nucleotides are TGCGCCAGCAGCCAAGATATGGGGCAGGGCGGTCAGCCCCAGCATTTT.

The chain couples TRBV2 to TRBJ1-6; 8 bases are shared with TRBD1. This CDR3 is 14 amino acids long. CDR1 SNHLY and CDR2 FYNNEI come from the germline V gene. J lost 10 bases, V lost 8 bases, and 10 bases had no gene match. The CDR3 reads CASRTGLDRSPLHF. The CDR3 coding sequence is TGTGCCAGCCGGACAGGGTTAGACAGATCACCCCTCCACTTT.

This clone was counted a few times. The chain employs TRBV13 and TRBJ1-2; D not resolved. The ends were cut back, 1 base at V and 2 bases at J, with 5 bases in the middle. CDR3 length: 13 amino acids. The germline V gene has CDR1 PRHDT and CDR2 FYEKMQ (reference sequence). CDR3 protein: CASSLARNYGYTF. The CDR3, as DNA: TGTGCCAGCAGCTTAGCCAGAAACTATGGCTACACCTTC.

The chain has TRBV7-2 and TRBJ2-2; 9 bases are shared with TRBD2. This CDR3 is 15 amino acids long. With 6 bases clipped from V and 7 bases from J, the junction kept 9 bases outside the gene matches. Germline CDR1 reads SGHTA; CDR2 reads FQGNSA. The chain's CDR3 is CASSKSSGSGGELFF. CDR3 coding DNA: TGTGCCAGCAGTAAGAGTAGCGGGAGCGGCGGGGAGCTGTTTTTT.

The rearrangement uses TRBV9 and TRBJ1-1, with a weak D call TRBD1 (5 bases). This CDR3 spans 16 amino acids. Germline V gene data show CDR1 as SGDLS and CDR2 as YYNGEE. The ends were cut back, 3 bases at V and 1 base at J, with 16 bases in the middle. CDR3 DNA: TGTGCCAGCAGCGCCCTGAGGGGAGGAGAGAACACTGAAGCTTTCTTT. This sequence encodes CASSALRGGENTEAFF. The whole variable domain, remainder taken from reference TRBV9 and TRBJ1-1, is DSGVTQTPKHLITATGQRVTLRCSPRSGDLSVYWYQQSLDQGLQFLIQYYNGEERAKGNILERFSAQQFPDLHSELNLSSLELGDSALYFCASSALRGGENTEAFFGQGTRLTVV.

This clone rates as medium-sized. The chain carries TRBV7-8 and TRBJ1-1, with D possibly being TRBD1 (6 bases). Germline V gene data show CDR1 as SGHVS and CDR2 as FQNEAQ. The CDR3 has 14 amino acids. V lost 1 base and J lost 10, with 16 bases in between. The CDR3 DNA is TGTGCCAGCAGCTTAGTATCGGGGGGGCCGGGAGCTTTCTTT. Translation: CASSLVSGGPGAFF.

The chain employs TRBV11-1 and TRBJ2-1; tentatively, D is TRBD2 (6 bases). The CDR3 is made up of 14 amino acids. V gave up 0 bases and J gave up 4 bases, with 7 bases separating them. The germline gives CDR1 SGHAT, CDR2 FQDESV (reference sequence). The CDR3 here is CASSLAGTYNEQFF. CDR3 coding DNA: TGTGCCAGCAGCTTAGCCGGGACTTACAATGAGCAGTTCTTC. The whole variable domain, remainder taken from reference TRBV11-1 and TRBJ2-1, is EAEVAQSPRYKITEKSQAVAFWCDPISGHATLYWYRQILGQGPELLVQFQDESVVDDSQLPKDRFSAERLKGVDSTLKIQPAELGDSAMYLCASSLAGTYNEQFFGPGTRLTVL.

This chain connects TRBV6-5 to TRBJ2-1, with 9 nucleotides matching TRBD2. V lost 1 base, J lost 6 bases, and 7 bases stayed unmatched. The CDR3 extends over 16 amino acids. The germline V gene has CDR1 MNHEY and CDR2 SVGAGI. This CDR3 reads CASSYWASGTFNEQFF. CDR3 nucleotides: TGTGCCAGCAGTTACTGGGCTAGCGGGACCTTCAATGAGCAGTTCTTC.

The chain links TRBV29-1 to TRBJ1-1; maybe TRBD1 (6 bases). Germline assignment: CDR1 SQVTM and CDR2 ANQGSEA. V lost 4 bases and J 3 bases, leaving 15 bases between the germline ends. The CDR3 covers 14 residues. Written as DNA, the CDR3 is TGCAGCGTTGTAGTCCAGGGGAGGGACACTGAAGCTTTCTTT. Translation gives CSVVVQGRDTEAFF.

V gene TRBV2 combines with J gene TRBJ2-2; D is possibly TRBD1 (6 bases). The germline V gene has CDR1 SNHLY and CDR2 FYNNEI. Trimming removed 8 bases from V and 1 base from J, with 17 bases in between. This CDR3 comprises 16 residues. CDR3 bases: TGTGCCAGCTGTTGGGACACTGAATTGAACACCGGGGAGCTGTTTTTT. Protein product: CASCWDTELNTGELFF.

The J gene is TRBJ2-1, the V gene TRBV19; the D gene is possibly TRBD1 (5 bases). The germline V gene encodes CDR1 LNHDA and CDR2 SQIVND (reference sequence). This CDR3 comprises 17 residues. The V end was cut by 2 bases, the J end by 0 bases, with 14 bases between. The CDR3 nucleotides are TGTGCCAGTAGTATAAGGGGCCCACCAAGCTCCTACAATGAGCAGTTCTTC. This sequence encodes CASSIRGPPSSYNEQFF.

The rearrangement joins TRBV4-3 to TRBJ2-1; D possibly corresponds to TRBD2 (6 bases). The CDR3 loop spans 16 amino acids. Germline-derived CDR1 and CDR2 are LGHNA and YSLEER. Trimming removed 0 bases from V and 1 base from J, with 10 bases in between. The CDR3 DNA follows: TGCGCCAGCAGCCAAGAAGCGACTAGTTCCTACAATGAGCAGTTCTTC. Translated, it gives CASSQEATSSYNEQFF.

V is TRBV7-2 and J is TRBJ1-3; maybe TRBD1 (6 bases). This CDR3 region has 16 residues. Germline assignment: CDR1 SGHTA and CDR2 FQGNSA. V was trimmed by 1 base and J by 1 base, leaving 11 bases between them. CDR3 nucleotides: TGTGCCAGCAGCTTAGGGGGGGGGCAGTCTGGAAACACCATATATTTT. As protein: CASSLGGGQSGNTIYF.

This clone was observed a single time. V usage is TRBV7-2 and J usage is TRBJ1-1; TRBD1 agrees at 11 bases. Germline CDR1 is SGHTA and CDR2 is FQGNSA. V was clipped by 1 base and J by 0 bases; unmatched bases: 7. This CDR3 spans 18 amino acids. CDR3 DNA: TGTGCCAGCAGCTTAGGCGGACAGGGGGCCCCTATGAACACTGAAGCTTTCTTT. This codes for CASSLGGQGAPMNTEAFF.

V and J are TRBV9 and TRBJ1-1; 7 nucleotides align to TRBD1. CDR3 length: 14 residues. Trimming at V came to 3 bases and at J to 7 bases, leaving 9 bases not matched to a gene. Germline V gene data show CDR1 as SGDLS and CDR2 as YYNGEE. The CDR3 here is CASSATGTDDEAFF. The DNA of the CDR3 is TGTGCCAGCAGCGCCACAGGGACAGATGATGAAGCTTTCTTT.

J is TRBJ2-1 and V is TRBV9; D may be TRBD2 (5 bases). V was cut by 2 bases and J by 0 bases, with 9 bases left in between. The CDR3 spans 15 residues. Germline V gene lookup returns CDR1 SGDLS and CDR2 YYNGEE. CDR3 coding DNA: TGTGCCAGCAGCGTTAAAGAGGGCTCCTACAATGAGCAGTTCTTC. It specifies CASSVKEGSYNEQFF.

This chain connects TRBV4-3 to TRBJ1-2; TRBD1 is a possible D gene (6 bases). The CDR3 is 14 amino acids. V gave up 0 bases and J gave up 4 bases, with 9 bases separating them. Germline lookup yields CDR1 LGHNA and CDR2 YSLEER. This CDR3 is CASSQETGSYGYTF. CDR3 in DNA: TGCGCCAGCAGCCAAGAAACAGGGTCCTATGGCTACACCTTC.

V gene TRBV29-1 combines with J gene TRBJ2-3, with D perhaps matching TRBD1 (7 bases). V was cut by 4 bases and J by 5 bases, with 19 bases left in between. This CDR3 contains 15 residues. The germline CDR1 and CDR2 sequences are SQVTM and ANQGSEA. The CDR3 region is CSVVMLQGGRDTQYF. The CDR3 DNA sequence: TGCAGCGTTGTTATGCTCCAGGGGGGAAGAGATACGCAGTATTTT.